What follows describes a single T cell receptor (beta chain). The protocol was immunoSEQ multiplex PCR, while the TCRdb copy is restricted to in-frame clones and leaves out a portion. The data contain 250,000 or so clones, around 89% of them seen just once; the ten biggest clones take up under 2.5%. The data belong to a study of blood T cell repertoires in COVID-19. V was pared by 3 bases and J by 7 bases, with 7 bases of the junction left unmatched. The CDR3 sequence is 13 residues long. Germline CDR1 reads GTSNPN; CDR2 reads SVGIG (reference sequence). Everyone who took part was roughly 18 to 89 years old, and they came from some 23 US areas.

This receptor was taken from a middle-aged woman with acute COVID-19. J is TRBJ1-2 and V is TRBV30; TRBD1 matches at 8 bases. The sequenced sample consisted of PBMCs or T cells enriched from blood (not recorded which). CDR3 sequence reads: CAWSARGLSGYTF. CDR3 bases: TGTGCCTGGAGCGCCAGGGGGCTGTCTGGCTACACCTTC.